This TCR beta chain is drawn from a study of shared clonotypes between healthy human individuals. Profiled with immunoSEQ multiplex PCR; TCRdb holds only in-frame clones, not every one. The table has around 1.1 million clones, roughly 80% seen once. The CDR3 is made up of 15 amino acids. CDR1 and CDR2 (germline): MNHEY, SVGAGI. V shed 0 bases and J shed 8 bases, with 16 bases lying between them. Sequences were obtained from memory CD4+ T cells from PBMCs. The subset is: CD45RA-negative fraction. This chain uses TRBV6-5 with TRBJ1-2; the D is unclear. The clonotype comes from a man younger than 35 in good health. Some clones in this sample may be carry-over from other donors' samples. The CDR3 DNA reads TGTGCCAGCAGTTACTCGAGGCGGCAGTTAAACGGCTACACCTTC. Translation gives CASSYSRRQLNGYTF.